Sequencing of this TCR beta chain was carried out in a study of siplizumab effects on memory and regulatory T cells. Cells of the mixed lymphocyte reaction were cocultured at 37 degrees C for 5 to 6 days. PBMCs labelled with CFSE (responders) and Violet Dye (stimulators) were mixed 1:1. Remarks on this clone: Antigen: not known.

Germline V gene lookup returns CDR1 SGHRS and CDR2 YFSETQ. V was pared by 4 bases and J by 6 bases, with 11 bases of the junction left unmatched. The CDR3 spans 16 residues. It was approximately 9.8 x 10^4 TCR templates that were assayed per sample. The repertoire was sequenced with immunoSEQ multiplex PCR; TCRdb's copy has only in-frame clones and lacks some. The table shows some 15,000 clones, with about 47% occurring only once. Study-wide points: Treatment with siplizumab left mappable alloreactive CD4+ clones averaging roughly 69% Treg-derived, compared with 25% to 30% in controls. Siplizumab significantly lowered the alloreactive sequences that could be traced to unstimulated CD4+ memory cells.

This sequence was found in a human donor in good health; the cells came from an allogeneic mixed lymphocyte reaction. Sample: CFSE-low (dividing) CD4+ T cells sorted from an allogeneic mixed lymphocyte reaction. The chain carries TRBV5-1 and TRBJ1-5; TRBD1 matches at 9 bases. The chain's CDR3 is CASSIGTGSRGQPQHF. As DNA, the CDR3 is TGCGCCAGCAGCATAGGGACAGGGTCTCGCGGTCAGCCCCAGCATTTT.